Detailed here is one T cell receptor (beta chain). Per the authors' pipeline: It was from reference gene primer amplification that nucleated cell counts were estimated. The data were produced by immunoSEQ multiplex PCR, yet TCRdb's version contains in-frame clones alone and is incomplete. V, J and clone size reflect that table, while D and trimming were determined from the DNA. This sample has around 200,000 clones; roughly 86% occur once, and the top ten carry around 10%. Cohorts were assigned according to the clinical history that participants reported. The data belong to a study of blood T cell repertoires in COVID-19. Germline CDR1 is SGHRS and CDR2 is YFSETQ. This CDR3 region has 16 residues. V lost 0 bases to trimming and J lost 6 bases, with 18 bases between them.

The rearrangement links TRBV5-1 to TRBJ1-1; D is possibly TRBD1 (5 bases). The TCR originated in a man younger than 35 with acute COVID-19. The sample consisted of PBMCs or T cells enriched from blood (not recorded which). CDR3 DNA: TGCGCCAGCAGCTTGGATAGGGGCGGCGGCGGAGCTGAAGCTTTCTTT. Translating gives CASSLDRGGGGAEAFF. Based on the CDR3 plus reference TRBV5-1 and TRBJ1-1, the full variable domain is KAGVTQTPRYLIKTRGQQVTLSCSPISGHRSVSWYQQTPGQGLQFLFEYFSETQRNKGNFPGRFSGRQFSNSRSEMNVSTLELGDSALYLCASSLDRGGGGAEAFFGQGTRLTVV.